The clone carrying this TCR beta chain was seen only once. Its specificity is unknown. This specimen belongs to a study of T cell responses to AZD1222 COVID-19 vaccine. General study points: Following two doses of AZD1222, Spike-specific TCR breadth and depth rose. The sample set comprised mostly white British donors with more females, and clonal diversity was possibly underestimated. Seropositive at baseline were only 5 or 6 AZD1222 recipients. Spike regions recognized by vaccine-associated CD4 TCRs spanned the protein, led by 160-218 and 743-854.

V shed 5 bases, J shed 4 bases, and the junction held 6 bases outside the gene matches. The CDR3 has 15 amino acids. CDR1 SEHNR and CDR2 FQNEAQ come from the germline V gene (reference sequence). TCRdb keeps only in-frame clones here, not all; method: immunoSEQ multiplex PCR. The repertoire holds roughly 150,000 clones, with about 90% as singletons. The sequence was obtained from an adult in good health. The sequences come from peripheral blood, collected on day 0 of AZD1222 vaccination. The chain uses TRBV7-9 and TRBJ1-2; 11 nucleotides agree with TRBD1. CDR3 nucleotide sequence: TGTGCCAGCAGCCCCGGACAGGGGGCTACCTATGGCTACACCTTC. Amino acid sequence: CASSPGQGATYGYTF.